One sample yielded the 27 T cell receptor beta chains listed below, sequenced in a study of blood T cells in healthy people across ages. Sample-barcoded 5' priming and a J-beta primer mix drove a second PCR of about 6 to 12 cycles. In TCRdb, the 5' RACE reads were re-called with MiXCR into one record per CDR3 protein. This sample has about 830,000 distinct CDR3 sequences, with approximately 59% found just once. The sample was blood. These receptor sequences come from a man aged 25 to 45 in good health.

This clonotype was seen once. The V gene is TRBV9, the J gene TRBJ2-3, with D possibly TRBD1 on 5 matching bases. Germline CDR1 reads SGDLS; CDR2 reads YYNGEE. This CDR3 is 15 amino acids long. Trimming stripped 0 bases from V and 4 bases from J, with 12 bases between. The CDR3 region is CASSVVGKGADTQYF. Here the CDR3 DNA reads TGTGCCAGCAGCGTAGTTGGGAAAGGGGCAGATACGCAGTATTTT. Supplemented by reference TRBV9 and TRBJ2-3, the full variable domain reads DSGVTQTPKHLITATGQRVTLRCSPRSGDLSVYWYQQSLDQGLQFLIQYYNGEERAKGNILERFSAQQFPDLHSELNLSSLELGDSALYFCASSVVGKGADTQYFGPGTRLTVL.

The chain recombines TRBV3-1 with TRBJ2-4; D unclear. The germline CDR1 and CDR2 sequences are LGHDT and YNNKEL (reference sequence). Trimming cost V 0 bases and J 15 bases, with 15 bases left between them. The CDR3 contains 13 residues. The CDR3 DNA reads TGTGCCAGCAGCCAAGACCTTCTTCGGGTGATGTACTTC. Translating it yields CASSQDLLRVMYF.

The chain links TRBV3-1 to TRBJ2-3, with 7 positions matching TRBD2. Losses at the gene ends were 2 bases for V and 1 base for J; bases not matched to a gene: 9. CDR1 and CDR2 from the germline V gene are LGHDT and YNNKEL (reference sequence). The CDR3 covers 17 residues. The CDR3 DNA is TGTGCCAGCAGCCAAAGACTTTCTGGACTAGGCACAGATACGCAGTATTTT. Its translation is CASSQRLSGLGTDTQYF.

The chain employs TRBV12-3 or TRBV12-4 and TRBJ2-7; 7 bases align to TRBD1. This CDR3 contains 15 residues. The V and J ends lost 4 bases and 6 bases, in that order; junction bases with no gene match: 12. CDR3 coding DNA: TGTGCCAGCAGTTCACACGCCGGGACAGAACTCGAGCAGTACTTC. This gives the protein CASSSHAGTELEQYF.

V is TRBV27 and J is TRBJ2-3, with TRBD2 matching over 11 bases. CDR3 length: 17 amino acids. J lost 0 bases, V lost 1 base, and 3 bases had no gene match. Per germline, CDR1 MNHEY and CDR2 SMNVEV (reference sequence). CDR3 DNA sequence: TGTGCCAGCAGTTTATTTAGCGGGGGGGCTAGCACAGATACGCAGTATTTT. Protein sequence: CASSLFSGGASTDTQYF.

This chain links TRBV3-1 with TRBJ2-4; TRBD2 aligns across 8 bases. Near its end, the DNA agrees better with TRBJ2-7, so the J call may be wrong. The CDR3 sequence is 14 residues long. CDR1 and CDR2 (germline): LGHDT, YNNKEL (reference sequence). CDR3 coding DNA: TGTGCCAGCAGCCCGAGCGGGGGACCCGACGAGCAGTACTTC. Protein product: CASSPSGGPDEQYF.

CDR3: CASSDLGGTHTQYF. The CDR3 DNA sequence: TGTGCCAGCAGTGACTTGGGGGGCACTCATACGCAGTATTTT. The V call is TRBV25-1, the J call TRBJ2-3; D possibly matches TRBD1 or TRBD2 (6 bases each). The CDR3 has 14 amino acids. The V gene's germline CDR1 is MGHDK and CDR2 SYGVNS. V was trimmed by 3 bases and J by 7 bases, leaving 14 bases between them.

A note on this clonotype: A junction end diverges from the germline sequence, so it may reflect a read error. This rearrangement joins TRBV28 to TRBJ2-1, with 7 positions matching TRBD1. This CDR3 spans 14 amino acids. Germline V gene lookup returns CDR1 MDHEN and CDR2 SYDVKM. Here the CDR3 DNA reads TGTGCCGGCAGTTACAAAGTGACAGGGCATGAGCAGTTCTTC. The encoded protein is CAGSYKVTGHEQFF.

This rearrangement joins TRBV10-3 to TRBJ2-7; 12 positions match TRBD1. CDR3 length: 15 residues. Germline loops: CDR1 ENHRY, CDR2 SYGVKD. The V gene end was trimmed by 4 bases and the J gene end by 6 bases; junction bases not matched to a gene: 7. CDR3 coding DNA: TGTGCCATCAGTGTGGATGGGACAGGGGGCTCCGAGCAGTACTTC. Translation: CAISVDGTGGSEQYF.

The gene calls are TRBV7-8 and TRBJ1-2; the D is unclear. Germline V gene lookup returns CDR1 SGHVS and CDR2 FQNEAQ. CDR3 length: 13 amino acids. Trimming cost V 6 bases and J 3 bases, with 11 bases left between them. The CDR3 DNA sequence: TGTGCCAGCAGTCCTCCCGAACACTATGGCTACACCTTC. It encodes CASSPPEHYGYTF.

This chain links TRBV3-1 with TRBJ2-7, with D perhaps matching TRBD1 (8 bases). The CDR3 length is 14 residues. The germline V gene has CDR1 LGHDT and CDR2 YNNKEL (reference sequence). V shed 1 base and J shed 9 bases, with 16 bases lying between them. DNA of the CDR3: TGTGCCAGCAGCCAAGCGGACAGGGAGGGAGGGCAGTACTTC. Amino acids: CASSQADREGGQYF.

The rearrangement links TRBV7-2 to TRBJ2-7, with 7 nucleotides matching TRBD1. CDR1 is SGHTA, CDR2 FQGNSA, per germline. This CDR3 comprises 14 residues. J lost 7 bases, V lost 5 bases, and 11 bases had no gene match. CDR3 coding DNA: TGTGCCAGCAGCCGGCGACAGGGAGTAAGTGAGCAGTACTTC. This translates into CASSRRQGVSEQYF.

This chain uses TRBV2 with TRBJ1-6; 8 bases line up with TRBD1. V dropped 7 bases and J dropped 7; count of bases not matched to a gene: 6. CDR1 is SNHLY and CDR2 is FYNNEI in the germline V gene. This CDR3 contains 14 residues. Here the CDR3 DNA reads TGTGCCAGCAAGACAGGGGCGGTGAATTCACCCCTCCACTTT. Its protein product is CASKTGAVNSPLHF. Together with reference TRBV2 and TRBJ1-6, the CDR3 gives the full variable domain: EPEVTQTPSHQVTQMGQEVILRCVPISNHLYFYWYRQILGQKVEFLVSFYNNEISEKSEIFDDQFSVERPDGSNFTLKIRSTKLEDSAMYFCASKTGAVNSPLHFGNGTRLTVT.

The chain combines TRBV5-5 with TRBJ2-1; TRBD1 agrees at 9 bases. The CDR3 loop spans 15 amino acids. Germline values: CDR1 SGHKS, CDR2 YYEKEE (reference sequence). Trimming at V came to 3 bases and at J to 8 bases, leaving 9 bases not matched to a gene. This CDR3 reads CASSCVPGQGHEQFF. The CDR3 bases are TGTGCCAGCAGCTGCGTCCCGGGACAGGGCCATGAGCAGTTCTTC.

In its sample, this clonotype was seen many times. The chain recombines TRBV29-1 with TRBJ2-5, with TRBD1 matching over 11 bases. CDR3 length: 12 residues. With V trimmed by 4 bases and J by 6 bases, 1 base remained unmatched. In germline, CDR1 is SQVTM, CDR2 ANQGSEA. Written as DNA, the CDR3 is TGCAGCGTTGCGGACAGGGGGCAGACCCAGTACTTC. Residues: CSVADRGQTQYF.

V gene TRBV12-3 or TRBV12-4 combines with J gene TRBJ2-7; 9 nucleotides match TRBD2. Matching the DNA end better, TRBJ2-5 makes the J call doubtful. This CDR3 is built from 13 residues. CDR3: CASRPGTSKTQYF. CDR3 nucleotides: TGTGCCAGCAGACCCGGGACTAGCAAGACCCAGTACTTC.

V usage is TRBV28 and J usage is TRBJ2-1, with D perhaps matching TRBD1 (5 bases). The CDR3 covers 14 residues. V lost 6 bases and J lost 13, with 22 bases in between. Germline V gives CDR1 MDHEN, CDR2 SYDVKM. In nucleotides, the CDR3 is TGTGCCAGCAGCGACTGGCAGGGCCAAGAGACCCAGTTCTTC. Its translation: CASSDWQGQETQFF. Looking up the rest from reference TRBV28 and TRBJ2-1 gives the full variable domain: DVKVTQSSRYLVKRTGEKVFLECVQDMDHENMFWYRQDPGLGLRLIYFSYDVKMKEKGDIPEGYSVSREKKERFSLILESASTNQTSMYLCASSDWQGQETQFFGPGTRLTVL.

The V call is TRBV6-6, the J call TRBJ2-7; no reliable D call. V lost 2 bases and J lost 0, with 14 bases in between. Germline-derived CDR1 and CDR2 are MNHNY and SVGAGI (reference sequence). This CDR3 spans 16 amino acids. The CDR3 spells CASSYIRGRSSYEQYF. CDR3 DNA sequence: TGTGCCAGCAGTTACATCAGAGGCCGAAGCTCCTACGAGCAGTACTTC.

This clonotype was seen more than once but under ten times. The genes are TRBV27 and TRBJ2-1; D gene ambiguous. Between the trimmed V and J ends, which lost 2 bases and 3 bases, there was a span of 5 bases. CDR1 and CDR2 from the germline V gene are MNHEY and SMNVEV (reference sequence). The CDR3 contains 13 residues. DNA of the CDR3: TGTGCCAGCAGTTTAACCCTCTACAATGAGCAGTTCTTC. Its protein is CASSLTLYNEQFF.

The chain combines TRBV6-2 or TRBV6-3 with TRBJ2-3, with D tentatively TRBD1 or TRBD2 (5 bases each). The CDR3 loop spans 16 amino acids. CDR1 and CDR2 (germline): MNHEY, SVGEGT. V lost 2 bases to trimming and J lost 3 bases, with 15 bases between them. The CDR3 is CASSYGGRLRTDTQYF. DNA of the CDR3: TGTGCCAGCAGTTACGGGGGACGTCTAAGGACAGATACGCAGTATTTT.

This clonotype showed up just a few times. The rearrangement uses TRBV9 and TRBJ1-6; D is possibly TRBD1 (5 bases). Germline CDR1 reads SGDLS; CDR2 reads YYNGEE. The CDR3 runs 15 residues. With 2 bases removed from V and 7 bases from J, the gap between germline ends came to 13 bases. Written as DNA, the CDR3 is TGTGCCAGCAGCGTGGAAGGGGTTCTCAATTCACCCCTCCACTTT. Translated, it gives CASSVEGVLNSPLHF.

The J gene is TRBJ1-1, the V gene TRBV6-2 or TRBV6-3, with a possible D match to TRBD1 (5 bases). Trimming took off 4 bases at V and 2 bases at J, with 8 bases between the two ends. This CDR3 has 13 amino acids. CDR1 MNHEY and CDR2 SVGEGT come from the germline V gene. The CDR3 DNA follows: TGTGCCAGCAGTTTCCGGGACAACACTGAAGCTTTCTTT. Translation: CASSFRDNTEAFF.

This sequence joins TRBV3-1 and TRBJ1-4, with TRBD1 identical over 10 bases. The V gene end was trimmed by 4 bases and the J gene end by 9 bases; junction bases not matched to a gene: 8. The V gene's germline CDR1 is LGHDT and CDR2 YNNKEL (reference sequence). The CDR3 extends over 15 amino acids. Written as DNA, the CDR3 is TGTGCCAGCAGCCGGGACAGGGGAAGGATGAAAAAACTGTTTTTT. It codes for CASSRDRGRMKKLFF.

The table lists this clonotype with a few counts. The gene calls are TRBV7-9 and TRBJ2-1; weak D call: TRBD2 (6 bases). This CDR3 spans 14 amino acids. Germline assignment: CDR1 SEHNR and CDR2 FQNEAQ (reference sequence). V was shortened by 10 bases and J by 7 bases, with 20 bases between the two germline ends. CDR3 protein: CAITLPTGENEQFF. CDR3 in DNA: TGTGCCATTACGCTACCTACGGGAGAGAATGAGCAGTTCTTC.

The V call is TRBV20-1, the J call TRBJ2-7, with a weak D call TRBD2 (6 bases). Matching the DNA end better, TRBJ2-5 makes the J call doubtful. The CDR3 sequence is 13 residues long. The germline CDR1 and CDR2 sequences are DFQATT and SNEGSKA (reference sequence). This CDR3 reads CSAKGGRGETQYF. The DNA for the CDR3 is TGCAGTGCTAAAGGAGGGCGCGGAGAGACCCAGTACTTC.

The chain uses TRBV4-3 and TRBJ1-2; 7 bases are shared with TRBD1. The CDR3 has 15 residues. J was trimmed by 2 bases and V by 1 base; bases with no gene match: 4. Germline CDR1 and CDR2: LGHNA and YSLEER. CDR3 DNA: TGCGCCAGCAGCCAAGCAGGACAGGAGAACTATGGCTACACCTTC. It is translated as CASSQAGQENYGYTF.

Remarks on this clonotype: It may be a read error: a sequence one base away is much more abundant. This CDR3 is CASSAGQVGYYDYTF. CDR3 bases: TGTGCCAGCAGCGCCGGACAGGTTGGCTACTATGACTACACCTTC. The genes are TRBV7-2 and TRBJ1-2; 7 bases agree with TRBD1. The CDR3 sequence is 15 residues long. In germline, CDR1 is SGHTA, CDR2 FQGNSA.